Listed below are T cell receptor beta chains from one sample, sequenced in a study of T-cell memory formation after mild COVID-19. TCRdb recomputed calls from the 5' RACE reads with MiXCR, one row per CDR3 protein. The top ten hold around 21% of the sample, which has around 340,000 distinct CDR3 sequences, over 10% seen once. Sequenced material: PBMCs or a T cell subset sorted from them (not recorded which). The source of these receptors is a young man who had mild COVID-19 (a few samples of this study predate the infection). Cell type and time point are not known. Both conserved end residues are part of each CDR3. Each record gives: clone size, V gene, J gene, D gene, CDR3 protein, CDR3 DNA. The D gene is left open where the match is weak. Rows may omit the clone size; those that give it use once, few, many or a size class.

NA	TRBV12-3/TRBV12-4	TRBJ1-1	NA	CASSLGSGRSTEAFF	TGTGCCAGCAGTTTAGGGTCGGGGAGAAGCACTGAAGCTTTCTTT
NA	TRBV9	TRBJ2-2	NA	CASRGYTGELFF	TGTGCCAGCAGGGGATACACCGGGGAGCTGTTTTTT
NA	TRBV7-2	TRBJ2-1	NA	CASSPPRDEQFF	TGTGCCAGCAGCCCTCCTCGGGATGAGCAGTTCTTC
NA	TRBV6-6	TRBJ2-2	TRBD2	CASRAAGGAGELFF	TGTGCCAGCCGCGCGGCGGGGGGGGCCGGGGAGCTGTTTTTT
many	TRBV25-1	TRBJ2-5	NA	CASSEWGAQTQYF	TGTGCCAGCAGTGAATGGGGGGCGCAGACCCAGTACTTC
NA	TRBV5-1	TRBJ2-1	NA	CASSLGGRRAYNEQFF	TGCGCCAGCAGCTTGGGAGGCAGACGGGCCTACAATGAGCAGTTCTTC
many	TRBV7-3	TRBJ2-5	NA	CASSLGGPRETQYF	TGTGCCAGCAGCTTGGGTGGCCCCCGCGAGACCCAGTACTTC
few	TRBV7-6	TRBJ2-2	TRBD1	CASSSWDRTGELFF	TGTGCCAGCAGCTCCTGGGACAGAACCGGGGAGCTGTTTTTT
NA	TRBV20-1	TRBJ2-1	NA	CSAPTLGSNEQFF	TGCAGTGCCCCGACTCTAGGGAGCAATGAGCAGTTCTTC
NA	TRBV29-1	TRBJ2-3	NA	CSVEDLDSTDTQYF	TGCAGCGTTGAGGATTTGGACAGCACAGATACGCAGTATTTT
many	TRBV29-1	TRBJ1-1	TRBD1	CSGTGGWGMNTEAFF	TGCAGCGGGACAGGGGGCTGGGGTATGAACACTGAAGCTTTCTTT
few	TRBV3-1	TRBJ1-1	NA	CASRRGRLMTEAFF	TGTGCCAGCAGACGGGGTAGGCTGATGACTGAAGCTTTCTTT
many	TRBV20-1	TRBJ1-2	NA	CSARATLTAYERGYTF	TGCAGTGCTAGAGCCACCCTTACGGCTTACGAACGAGGCTACACCTTC
few	TRBV30	TRBJ1-3	NA	CAWSGGRNTIYF	TGTGCCTGGAGTGGAGGGAGAAACACCATATATTTT
NA	TRBV3-1	TRBJ2-3	NA	CASRGRDTQYF	TGTGCCTCCAGGGGTCGAGATACGCAGTATTTT
NA	TRBV12-3/TRBV12-4	TRBJ2-5	NA	CASSWRSGQETQYF	TGTGCCAGCAGTTGGAGGTCGGGTCAAGAGACCCAGTACTTC
once	TRBV21-1	TRBJ1-2	NA	CASRRTGYVGYTF	TGTGCCAGCAGAAGAACAGGATACGTGGGCTACACCTTC
few	TRBV7-9	TRBJ1-1	NA	CASSSTVAEAFF	TGTGCCAGCAGCTCCACGGTCGCTGAAGCTTTCTTT
NA	TRBV28	TRBJ2-5	NA	CAARWQGGGEAQYF	TGTGCCGCCCGTTGGCAGGGTGGAGGGGAGGCCCAGTACTTC
few	TRBV29-1	TRBJ2-2	TRBD1	CSVRTGGHGELFF	TGCAGCGTAAGGACAGGGGGGCACGGGGAGCTGTTTTTT
NA	TRBV5-5	TRBJ2-4	NA	CASQGYKNIQYF	TGTGCCAGCCAGGGTTATAAAAACATTCAGTACTTC
NA	TRBV7-9	TRBJ2-1	NA	CASSPAGGTSYNEQFF	TGTGCCAGCAGCCCGGCCGGAGGAACTTCCTACAATGAGCAGTTCTTC
once	TRBV25-1	TRBJ1-1	TRBD1	CASRMTGIMNTEAFF	TGTGCCAGCAGGATGACAGGGATCATGAACACTGAAGCTTTCTTT
NA	TRBV5-6	TRBJ2-3	NA	CASSWQSTDTQYF	TGTGCCAGCAGTTGGCAGAGCACAGATACGCAGTATTTT
NA	TRBV7-9	TRBJ2-3	NA	CASSEGVGVTDTQYF	TGTGCCAGCAGCGAAGGGGTAGGGGTCACAGATACGCAGTATTTT
few	TRBV20-1	TRBJ2-3	NA	CSARDRVGSTDTQYF	TGCAGTGCTAGAGATCGGGTAGGGAGCACAGATACGCAGTATTTT
NA	TRBV4-3	TRBJ2-2	NA	CASSQDGAGTGELFF	TGCGCCAGCAGCCAAGATGGGGCGGGCACCGGGGAGCTGTTTTTT
few	TRBV5-1	TRBJ1-5	NA	CASSLDASNQPQHF	TGCGCCAGCAGCTTGGACGCTAGCAATCAGCCCCAGCATTTT
NA	TRBV7-3	TRBJ1-6	NA	CASSLMGFGSPLHF	TGTGCCAGCAGCTTAATGGGATTCGGTTCACCCCTCCACTTT
NA	TRBV5-1	TRBJ1-1	NA	CASSLVQHMNTEAFF	TGCGCCAGCAGCTTGGTACAGCACATGAACACTGAAGCTTTCTTT
few	TRBV25-1	TRBJ2-7	NA	CASTERAEQYF	TGTGCCAGCACGGAGAGGGCCGAGCAGTACTTC
NA	TRBV29-1	TRBJ2-1	TRBD2	CSVEGGSGDYNEQFF	TGCAGCGTTGAAGGAGGTAGCGGGGACTACAATGAGCAGTTCTTC
NA	TRBV6-5	TRBJ2-3	TRBD1	CASRLTGVTDTQYF	TGTGCCAGCAGGCTGACAGGGGTTACAGATACGCAGTATTTT
NA	TRBV2	TRBJ2-1	NA	CASWGFMYNEQFF	TGTGCCAGCTGGGGGTTCATGTACAATGAGCAGTTCTTC
few	TRBV29-1	TRBJ1-1	NA	CSVEARAGTVNTEAFF	TGCAGCGTTGAAGCGCGAGCCGGGACCGTGAACACTGAAGCTTTCTTT
NA	TRBV2	TRBJ2-5	TRBD1	CASMTGGLPETQYF	TGTGCCAGCATGACAGGGGGCCTCCCCGAGACCCAGTACTTC
NA	TRBV4-3	TRBJ2-2	NA	CASSQDIGVSTGELFF	TGCGCCAGCAGCCAAGATATAGGGGTTAGCACCGGGGAGCTGTTTTTT
NA	TRBV18	TRBJ2-7	TRBD1	CASSGGTGGEKQYF	TGTGCCAGCTCCGGGGGGACAGGGGGCGAAAAGCAGTACTTC
NA	TRBV7-2	TRBJ2-2	NA	CASSLAYSGSLTGELFF	TGTGCCAGCAGCTTAGCGTACTCAGGGTCATTGACCGGGGAGCTGTTTTTT
NA	TRBV28	TRBJ1-3	NA	CATKTSSGNTIYF	TGTGCCACCAAGACCTCCTCTGGAAACACCATATATTTT
few	TRBV7-3	TRBJ1-2	NA	CASSSAEGYGYTF	TGTGCCAGCAGCTCGGCCGAAGGCTATGGCTACACCTTC
many	TRBV10-3	TRBJ2-7	TRBD1	CAISETRGLGYEQYF	TGTGCCATCAGTGAAACCAGGGGGCTGGGGTACGAGCAGTACTTC
NA	TRBV7-2	TRBJ2-3	TRBD1	CASSETGATDTQYF	TGTGCCAGCAGCGAGACAGGGGCCACAGATACGCAGTATTTT
NA	TRBV12-3/TRBV12-4	TRBJ1-1	NA	CASSLAAGAFF	TGTGCCAGCAGTTTGGCGGCCGGGGCTTTCTTT
few	TRBV9	TRBJ2-5	TRBD2	CASSVAGTSGQETQYF	TGTGCCAGCAGCGTAGCCGGGACTAGCGGGCAAGAGACCCAGTACTTC